Detailed here is one TCR beta chain. The antigen is not known. This CDR3 comprises 14 residues. Germline V gene sequence: CDR1 SEHNR, CDR2 FQNEAQ (reference sequence). Trimming left V 1 base short and J 3 bases short, with 8 bases between. The data derive from a study of T cells after yellow fever vaccination. Study-level points and caveats: Most primary-vaccination clones recurred post-booster (just under 98% CD4, over 70% CD8). Among all clonotypes, a small share was observed in both CD4 and CD8 compartments.

Researchers made TCR cDNA using 5'RACE template switching, and this step added a universal primer site and UMIs. TCRdb passed the 5' RACE reads through MiXCR, listing each CDR3 protein once. The data contain under 400,000 distinct CDR3 sequences, around 12% of them seen just once; the ten biggest clones take up 3% to 4%. The J gene is TRBJ2-3, the V gene TRBV7-9; D gene unclear. The receptor was isolated from a man between 18 and 35 years old who received the YFV17D yellow fever vaccine. The specimen was CD4+ T cells sorted from PBMCs, collected 15 days after the yellow fever booster vaccination. The CDR3 DNA follows: TGTGCCAGCAGCTTAGTATTTCGGACAGATACGCAGTATTTT. It translates to CASSLVFRTDTQYF.